Listed here are 14 T cell receptor beta chains from one sample, sequenced in a study of CD4 T cells in relation to SARS-CoV-2 and coronaviruses. Produced via immunoSEQ multiplex PCR; TCRdb's table is partial and in-frame only. Seen here are about 41,000 clones, about 80% observed once, and the top ten hold roughly 1.2%. The antigens of these receptors remain unknown. Sequences were obtained from naive CD4+ T cells from PBMCs, cultured in vitro. Described subset: naive CD4+ T cells isolated by negative enrichment. These receptors all stem from an adult with COVID-19.

In this sample, this clone turned up a few times. The rearrangement uses TRBV1 and TRBJ2-7; whether TRBD1, the table's D call, matches the DNA was not checked. TRBV1 is recorded as a pseudogene. There are 15 residues in the CDR3. The chain's CDR3 is CTSSQEGQRTYEQYF. DNA for the CDR3: TGCACCAGCAGCCAAGAGGGACAGCGAACCTACGAGCAGTACTTC.

This clone was recorded once. The chain links TRBV13 to TRBJ2-2; TRBD2 matches 14 bases. The ends lost 5 bases at V and 3 bases at J; junction bases unmatched: 11. The V gene's germline CDR1 is PRHDT and CDR2 FYEKMQ (reference sequence). The CDR3 length is 19 residues. The CDR3 DNA is TGTGCCAGCAGCGCGAGATGGACTAGCGGGAGGTGGTACACCGGGGAGCTGTTTTTT. This sequence encodes CASSARWTSGRWYTGELFF.

This clone was detected only a few times. The rearrangement uses TRBV9 and TRBJ2-2; TRBD1 might be the D (5 bases). Germline lookup yields CDR1 SGDLS and CDR2 YYNGEE. V was cut by 1 base and J by 3 bases, with 16 bases left in between. This CDR3 has 17 amino acids. The CDR3 nucleotides are TGTGCCAGCAGCGTACCTCAAAGGGGCGCGGACACCGGGGAGCTGTTTTTT. Protein: CASSVPQRGADTGELFF.

The chain recombines TRBV19 with TRBJ2-1, with TRBD2 matching over 9 bases. V shed 6 bases, J shed 5 bases, and the junction held 5 bases outside the gene matches. This CDR3 region has 14 residues. Germline assignment: CDR1 LNHDA and CDR2 SQIVND (reference sequence). The chain's CDR3 is CASRKTSGNNEQFF. The CDR3 region has the DNA TGTGCCAGTAGGAAGACTAGCGGAAACAATGAGCAGTTCTTC.

The J gene is TRBJ2-2, the V gene TRBV15; D possibly corresponds to TRBD1 (6 bases). CDR3 length: 15 residues. Looked up from germline, CDR1 is LNHNV and CDR2 is YYDKDF (reference sequence). V was pared by 0 bases and J by 1 base, with 6 bases between. This chain's CDR3 is CATSREGQNTGELFF. CDR3 in DNA: TGTGCCACCAGCAGAGAGGGACAGAACACCGGGGAGCTGTTTTTT.

This clone has only one observation. The chain employs TRBV4-2 and TRBJ2-7, with 10 bases aligning to TRBD2. The J segment lost 0 bases and the V segment lost 1 base, leaving 0 bases of the junction unmatched. Per germline, CDR1 LGHNA and CDR2 YNFKEQ. This CDR3 spans 15 amino acids. CDR3 bases: TGTGCCAGCAGCCAAGGACTAGCGGGCTCCTACGAGCAGTACTTC. Its protein is CASSQGLAGSYEQYF.

The genes are TRBV24-1 and TRBJ2-4; 10 positions match TRBD1. This CDR3 spans 15 amino acids. After removal of 4 bases from V and 8 bases from J, the junction contained 7 bases not matched to a gene. The germline V gene encodes CDR1 KGHDR and CDR2 SFDVKD. This chain's CDR3 is CATSEWDRGFDIQYF. DNA for the CDR3: TGTGCCACCAGTGAATGGGACAGGGGCTTTGACATTCAGTACTTC.

The V gene is TRBV6-5, the J gene TRBJ2-7; TRBD1 aligns across 9 bases. The CDR3 has 16 residues. The junction had 9 bases not matched to a gene; V was cut back by 3 bases and J by 3 bases. From germline, CDR1 is MNHEY and CDR2 SVGAGI. CDR3 protein: CASSYGATGGNYEQYF. CDR3 DNA sequence: TGTGCCAGCAGTTATGGGGCGACAGGGGGTAACTACGAGCAGTACTTC.

The CDR3 coding sequence is TGTGCCAGTACTCTCCTCAGCTCCAATCAGCCCCAGCATTTT. Translation gives CASTLLSSNQPQHF. The gene calls are TRBV19 and TRBJ1-5; D call uncertain. The CDR3 has 14 residues. Trimming shortened V by 7 bases and J by 3 bases, and 13 bases separated the two germline ends. In germline, CDR1 is LNHDA, CDR2 SQIVND (reference sequence).

V is TRBV30 and J is TRBJ2-2; D assignment may be TRBD1 or TRBD2 (5 bases each). Germline V gene lookup returns CDR1 GTSNPN and CDR2 SVGIG (reference sequence). V shed 2 bases and J shed 4 bases, with 14 bases lying between them. This CDR3 region has 15 residues. For the CDR3, the DNA is TGTGCCTGGAGTAGGAGTGCTGGGGGCACCGGGGAGCTGTTTTTT. This sequence encodes CAWSRSAGGTGELFF.

V usage is TRBV28 and J usage is TRBJ2-7, with 8 nucleotides matching TRBD2. In germline, CDR1 is MDHEN, CDR2 SYDVKM. CDR3 length equals 14 residues. Germline trimming cut 7 bases from V and 4 bases from J; bases unmatched to any gene: 9. The CDR3 is CASTSGGLGYEQYF. The CDR3 DNA reads TGTGCCAGCACCAGTGGGGGACTAGGATACGAGCAGTACTTC.

The chain employs TRBV9 and TRBJ2-7, with D perhaps matching TRBD2 (5 bases). The ends were cut back, 0 bases at V and 3 bases at J, with 10 bases in the middle. The CDR3 runs 14 residues. Germline V gene data show CDR1 as SGDLS and CDR2 as YYNGEE. In nucleotides, the CDR3 is TGTGCCAGCAGCGTAGAATCCAGCGGCTACGAGCAGTACTTC. Its translation: CASSVESSGYEQYF.

Of note for this clone: This sample includes further DNA sequences coding for the same CDR3. The chain links TRBV5-1 to TRBJ2-5; D ambiguous. Trimming took off 4 bases at V and 1 base at J, with 2 bases between the two ends. Germline CDR1 is SGHRS and CDR2 is YFSETQ. This CDR3 is built from 11 residues. The CDR3 DNA reads TGCGCCAGCAGCCTCCAAGAGACCCAGTACTTC. The encoded protein is CASSLQETQYF.

The rearrangement links TRBV19 to TRBJ2-1, with 8 bases lining up with TRBD2. Trimming removed 3 bases from V and 8 bases from J; junction bases left unmatched: 9. CDR1 and CDR2 from the germline V gene are LNHDA and SQIVND (reference sequence). The CDR3 is 15 residues long. This CDR3 is CASSISSGWGDEQFF. The CDR3 nucleotides read TGTGCCAGTAGTATTTCTAGCGGGTGGGGCGATGAGCAGTTCTTC. The whole variable domain, remainder taken from reference TRBV19 and TRBJ2-1, is DGGITQSPKYLFRKEGQNVTLSCEQNLNHDAMYWYRQDPGQGLRLIYYSQIVNDFQKGDIAEGYSVSREKKESFPLTVTSAQKNPTAFYLCASSISSGWGDEQFFGPGTRLTVL.